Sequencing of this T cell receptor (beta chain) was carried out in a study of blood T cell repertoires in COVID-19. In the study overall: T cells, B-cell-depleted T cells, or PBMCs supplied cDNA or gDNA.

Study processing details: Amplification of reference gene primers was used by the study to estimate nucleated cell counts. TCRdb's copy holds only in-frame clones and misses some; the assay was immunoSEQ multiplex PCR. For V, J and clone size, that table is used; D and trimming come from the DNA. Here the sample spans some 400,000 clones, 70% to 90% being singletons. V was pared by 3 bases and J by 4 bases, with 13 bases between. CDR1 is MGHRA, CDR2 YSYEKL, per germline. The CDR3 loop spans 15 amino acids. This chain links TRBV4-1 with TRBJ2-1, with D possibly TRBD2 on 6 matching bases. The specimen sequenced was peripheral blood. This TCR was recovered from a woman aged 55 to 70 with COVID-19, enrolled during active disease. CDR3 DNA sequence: TGCGCCAGCAGCCAGGGGCACGGGACTTACAATGAGCAGTTCTTC. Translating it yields CASSQGHGTYNEQFF.